These 29 T cell receptor beta chains were sequenced from one sample in a study of CD8 T cells in Susac syndrome. RNA, at roughly 0.45 to 1 ug, was reverse transcribed with random hexamers. One entry per CDR3 protein results from TCRdb running MiXCR on the immunoSEQ multiplex PCR reads. The sample holds around 100,000 distinct CDR3 sequences, 95% seen once. Sequenced material: CD8+ T cells from PBMCs. The origin of the receptors is a human donor with Susac syndrome.

The chain couples TRBV6-4 to TRBJ2-3; 15 bases match TRBD2. The V gene's germline CDR1 is MRHNA and CDR2 SNTAGT. With V trimmed by 4 bases and J by 4 bases, 0 bases remained unmatched. The CDR3 totals 15 residues. CDR3 sequence: CASSGTSGGADTQYF. The CDR3 nucleotides are TGTGCCAGCAGTGGGACTAGCGGGGGGGCAGATACGCAGTATTTT.

This chain connects TRBV6-5 to TRBJ2-7; TRBD1 agrees at 7 bases. Trimming removed 10 bases from V and 5 bases from J; junction bases left unmatched: 5. Germline assignment: CDR1 MNHEY and CDR2 SVGAGI. The CDR3 has 11 amino acids. The CDR3 region has the DNA TGTGCCACAAGAACAGGGGACGAGCAGTACTTC. It yields the protein CATRTGDEQYF.

CDR3 nucleotides: TGTGCCAGCAGCTTAGCACGTTCGGAGACCCAGTACTTC. Translated: CASSLARSETQYF. The J gene is TRBJ2-5, the V gene TRBV7-9; D not certain. Trimming left V 0 bases short and J 5 bases short, with 7 bases between. Germline loops: CDR1 SEHNR, CDR2 FQNEAQ (reference sequence). This CDR3 comprises 13 residues.

This clonotype showed up just once. The chain has TRBV29-1 and TRBJ1-1; D is undetermined. Deletions cut 5 bases from V and 2 bases from J, with 6 bases between. Per germline, CDR1 SQVTM and CDR2 ANQGSEA. The CDR3 contains 11 residues. This chain's CDR3 is CSVTGNTEAFF. The CDR3 DNA follows: TGCAGCGTTACGGGTAACACTGAAGCTTTCTTT.

This CDR3 is CASSQDPRDGAFF. The CDR3 DNA reads TGTGCCAGCAGCCAAGATCCAAGGGATGGAGCTTTCTTT. This chain links TRBV3-1 with TRBJ1-1, with unresolved D. The germline V and J ends were trimmed by 0 bases and 10 bases, with 12 bases remaining between them. CDR1 and CDR2 (germline): LGHDT, YNNKEL (reference sequence). The CDR3 is 13 amino acids.

The chain links TRBV24-1 to TRBJ2-1; D possibly uses TRBD1 or TRBD2 (5 bases each). Germline V lookup: CDR1 KGHDR, CDR2 SFDVKD. Trimming removed 2 bases at V and 8 bases at J, with 21 bases between. CDR3 length: 17 amino acids. The CDR3 DNA reads TGTGCCACCAGTGATTCCCTCGAGGGGCCTCCTCCCCATGAGCAGTTCTTC. Encoded protein: CATSDSLEGPPPHEQFF.

The chain has TRBV18 and TRBJ2-7, with D perhaps TRBD2 (6 bases). The V end lost 2 bases, the J end lost 3 bases, and 11 bases lay between the germline ends. Germline values: CDR1 KGHSH, CDR2 LQKENI. This CDR3 has 14 amino acids. DNA for the CDR3: TGTGCCAGCTCACCAGGTAGCGGATTCTACGAGCAGTACTTC. The encoded protein is CASSPGSGFYEQYF.

This clonotype was counted once. The chain is built from TRBV29-1 and TRBJ2-1; the D is unclear. CDR3 length equals 13 residues. V dropped 6 bases and J dropped 10 bases, with 19 bases sitting between them. CDR1 is SQVTM and CDR2 is ANQGSEA in the germline V gene. The CDR3, as DNA: TGCAGCGTGTCTTCCTTCAGTAGGGCGGAGCAGTTCTTC. As protein: CSVSSFSRAEQFF.

This chain joins TRBV20-1 and TRBJ1-5; D is unresolved. The CDR3 sequence is 14 residues long. Trimming pared 5 bases from V and 0 bases from J, leaving 11 bases between. CDR1 and CDR2 (germline): DFQATT, SNEGSKA (reference sequence). CDR3 protein: CSAQTAYSNQPQHF. As DNA, the CDR3 is TGCAGTGCTCAAACAGCATATAGCAATCAGCCCCAGCATTTT.

This clonotype was counted once. This rearrangement joins TRBV11-2 to TRBJ2-4; maybe TRBD2 (6 bases). Germline V gene lookup returns CDR1 SGHAT and CDR2 FQNNGV. This CDR3 is 13 amino acids long. The V gene lost 1 base and the J gene lost 9 bases, with 10 bases spanning the gap. In DNA, the CDR3 is TGTGCCAGCAGCTTAGCCGGGAGTGTCATTCAGTACTTC. Encoded protein: CASSLAGSVIQYF.

The chain uses TRBV14 and TRBJ2-6, with unresolved D. The CDR3 extends over 16 amino acids. V gave up 1 base and J gave up 1 base, with 8 bases separating them. CDR1 and CDR2 from the germline V gene are SGHDN and FVKESK. The CDR3 reads CASSQGSPSGANVLTF. CDR3 bases: TGTGCCAGCAGCCAAGGCAGTCCATCTGGGGCCAACGTCCTGACTTTC.

This clonotype was detected only once. The V gene is TRBV4-1, the J gene TRBJ2-4; D possibly corresponds to TRBD2 (5 bases). The CDR3 is made up of 15 amino acids. V lost 0 bases and J 9 bases, leaving 15 bases between the germline ends. The V gene's germline CDR1 is MGHRA and CDR2 YSYEKL. The DNA for the CDR3 is TGCGCCAGCAGCCAAGAGGGATTCAACAGCGGCATTCAGTACTTC. Residues: CASSQEGFNSGIQYF.

This clonotype was counted once. The rearrangement uses TRBV29-1 and TRBJ2-1; TRBD1 is a possible D gene (5 bases). This CDR3 comprises 14 residues. The V gene lost 4 bases and the J gene lost 7 bases, with 17 bases spanning the gap. CDR1 SQVTM and CDR2 ANQGSEA come from the germline V gene. This chain's CDR3 is CSVVWVREKNEQFF. Written as DNA, the CDR3 is TGCAGCGTTGTCTGGGTCAGGGAAAAGAATGAGCAGTTCTTC.

The chain is built from TRBV7-9 and TRBJ2-7; possible D gene TRBD1, 7 bases. V lost 0 bases to trimming and J lost 3 bases, with 15 bases between them. The germline V gene has CDR1 SEHNR and CDR2 FQNEAQ (reference sequence). This CDR3 has 16 amino acids. The CDR3 sequence: CASSLAEGGQSYEQYF. The CDR3 DNA follows: TGTGCCAGCAGCTTAGCCGAGGGGGGACAGAGCTACGAGCAGTACTTC.

The CDR3 reads CSVKTGGQTQYF. The CDR3 nucleotides read TGCAGCGTTAAAACAGGGGGACAGACCCAGTACTTC. The V gene is TRBV29-1, the J gene TRBJ2-5; 8 bases align to TRBD1. The junction had 5 bases not matched to a gene; V was cut back by 5 bases and J by 6 bases. Germline CDR1 is SQVTM and CDR2 is ANQGSEA. This CDR3 is built from 12 residues.

This chain joins TRBV15 and TRBJ2-1, with D tentatively TRBD1 (7 bases). CDR3 length equals 18 residues. CDR1 is LNHNV and CDR2 is YYDKDF in the germline V gene (reference sequence). Trimming stripped 1 base from V and 4 bases from J, with 20 bases between. The CDR3 DNA reads TGTGCCACCAGCAGAGCGGGGGCAGGGGGGTCTAGTTACAATGAGCAGTTCTTC. This gives the protein CATSRAGAGGSSYNEQFF.

The V gene is TRBV4-1, the J gene TRBJ2-5; D uncertain. Germline V gene lookup returns CDR1 MGHRA and CDR2 YSYEKL. Deletions cut 4 bases from V and 4 bases from J, with 13 bases between. The CDR3 is 14 residues long. CDR3 sequence (DNA): TGCGCCAGCAGCCCCCGCGCGAGTGGAGAGACCCAGTACTTC. Amino acid sequence: CASSPRASGETQYF.

This rearrangement joins TRBV20-1 to TRBJ2-2, with 12 bases lining up with TRBD1. The V segment lost 0 bases and the J segment 3 bases; nucleotides outside the gene matches: 2. CDR1 is DFQATT, CDR2 SNEGSKA, per germline (reference sequence). The CDR3 is 16 amino acids. The CDR3 here is CSARDGTGGDTGELFF. The CDR3 bases are TGCAGTGCTAGAGACGGGACAGGGGGCGACACCGGGGAGCTGTTTTTT.

The chain employs TRBV29-1 and TRBJ2-7; perhaps D is TRBD1 or TRBD2 (5 bases each). The V and J ends lost 2 bases and 0 bases respectively, with 11 bases between them. The length of the CDR3 is 14 residues. Looked up from germline, CDR1 is SQVTM and CDR2 is ANQGSEA. The CDR3 reads CSVEPGRGSYEQYF. DNA of the CDR3: TGCAGCGTTGAACCGGGACGGGGCTCCTACGAGCAGTACTTC.

The J gene is TRBJ2-1, the V gene TRBV9; no firm D call. Germline assignment: CDR1 SGDLS and CDR2 YYNGEE. V lost 0 bases, J lost 4 bases, and 8 bases lay in between. The CDR3 extends over 14 amino acids. CDR3 DNA sequence: TGTGCCAGCAGCGTAGCAGGACGTTACAATGAGCAGTTCTTC. It is translated as CASSVAGRYNEQFF.

The chain joins TRBV20-1 to TRBJ2-7; 8 nucleotides match TRBD2. CDR1 is DFQATT, CDR2 SNEGSKA, per germline (reference sequence). V was pared by 3 bases and J by 6 bases, with 4 bases of the junction left unmatched. The CDR3 runs to 12 residues. CDR3 nucleotide sequence: TGCAGTGCTAGCGGGGGGGCGTTCGAGCAGTACTTC. Translating it yields CSASGGAFEQYF.

The chain carries TRBV7-3 and TRBJ2-1; TRBD2 agrees at 9 bases. J lost 5 bases, V lost 2 bases, and 4 bases had no gene match. The germline V gene encodes CDR1 SGHTA and CDR2 FQGTGA. The CDR3 sequence is 15 residues long. The CDR3 spells CASSLGGGAHNEQFF. The CDR3 nucleotides read TGTGCCAGCAGCTTAGGCGGGGGGGCCCACAATGAGCAGTTCTTC.

The gene calls are TRBV3-1 and TRBJ2-2; tentatively, D is TRBD1 (5 bases). The V gene's germline CDR1 is LGHDT and CDR2 YNNKEL (reference sequence). Deletions cut 1 base from V and 7 bases from J, with 10 bases between. The CDR3 loop spans 14 amino acids. DNA for the CDR3: TGTGCCAGCAGCCAAGTCACAGGCAGCGGGGAGCTGTTTTTT. Translation gives CASSQVTGSGELFF.

The CDR3 sequence is CSASQAGKGYNEQFF. As DNA, the CDR3 is TGCAGTGCTAGCCAAGCGGGAAAGGGCTACAATGAGCAGTTCTTC. The gene calls are TRBV20-1 and TRBJ2-1; TRBD2 matches at 7 bases. CDR3 size: 15 residues. Germline V CDR1 and CDR2: DFQATT, SNEGSKA (reference sequence). J gave up 3 bases and V 3 bases, and 8 bases lay outside the gene matches.

The chain joins TRBV28 to TRBJ1-5, with D hard to call. The CDR3 is 13 amino acids. Germline V gene data show CDR1 as MDHEN and CDR2 as SYDVKM. Trimming removed 5 bases from V and 7 bases from J, with 12 bases in between. The CDR3 DNA follows: TGTGCCAGCAGTCCACTAGGGAGCCAGCCCCAGCATTTT. Translation: CASSPLGSQPQHF.

V is TRBV6-1 and J is TRBJ1-2, with TRBD1 identical over 7 bases. J was trimmed by 4 bases and V by 5 bases; bases with no gene match: 13. This CDR3 has 16 residues. From germline, CDR1 is MNHNS and CDR2 SASEGT. The CDR3 region is CASSPSTGFNGYGYTF. Here the CDR3 DNA reads TGTGCCAGCAGTCCATCGACAGGGTTTAATGGCTATGGCTACACCTTC.

This clonotype is a singleton in its sample. The chain is built from TRBV20-1 and TRBJ2-2; either TRBD1 or TRBD2 may supply D (5 bases each). Germline V gene data show CDR1 as DFQATT and CDR2 as SNEGSKA (reference sequence). The germline V and J ends were trimmed by 1 base and 3 bases, with 15 bases remaining between them. This CDR3 contains 16 residues. CDR3 residues: CSARVDLRGDTGELFF. DNA of the CDR3: TGCAGTGCTAGAGTAGACCTCCGGGGCGACACCGGGGAGCTGTTTTTT.

This CDR3 reads CASKQGYSGNTIYF. The CDR3 DNA follows: TGTGCCAGTAAACAGGGATACTCTGGAAACACCATATATTTT. The chain is built from TRBV19 and TRBJ1-3; D possibly corresponds to TRBD1 (6 bases). In germline, CDR1 is LNHDA, CDR2 SQIVND (reference sequence). CDR3 size: 14 residues. V lost 7 bases, J lost 0 bases, and 10 bases lay in between. Full variable domain (outside the CDR3, taken from reference TRBV19 and TRBJ1-3): DGGITQSPKYLFRKEGQNVTLSCEQNLNHDAMYWYRQDPGQGLRLIYYSQIVNDFQKGDIAEGYSVSREKKESFPLTVTSAQKNPTAFYLCASKQGYSGNTIYFGEGSWLTVV.

Only one count was recorded for this clonotype. This chain links TRBV13 with TRBJ2-1, with TRBD2 as a possible D gene (6 bases). The CDR3 extends over 15 amino acids. Germline V CDR1 and CDR2: PRHDT, FYEKMQ (reference sequence). V lost 5 bases and J 5 bases, leaving 16 bases between the germline ends. The CDR3 region is CASSLTPTSHNEQFF. DNA for the CDR3: TGTGCCAGCAGCCTAACTCCGACTAGTCACAATGAGCAGTTCTTC.